This T cell receptor beta chain stems from a study of T cell responses to AZD1222 COVID-19 vaccine. Overall study findings and caveats: After the peak T cell response, and only then, were repertoires sampled. Only six people who got AZD1222 tested seropositive at baseline.

Generated by immunoSEQ multiplex PCR, the TCRdb table keeps only in-frame clones and is missing some. The repertoire holds about 79,000 clones, with around 84% as singletons. The CDR3 loop spans 17 amino acids. V shed 2 bases and J 1 base; nucleotides not matched to a gene: 4. The germline V gene has CDR1 SGHDN and CDR2 FVKESK. Note on this clone: Antigen specificity is unknown.

The specimen comprised peripheral blood, sampled on day 0 of AZD1222 vaccination. The clonotype originates from an adult in good health. The chain carries TRBV14 and TRBJ2-1; TRBD2 matches 11 bases. The chain's CDR3 is CASSQQRLAGSYNEQFF. The CDR3 DNA is TGTGCCAGCAGCCAACAGCGACTAGCGGGGTCCTACAATGAGCAGTTCTTC. Variable domain in full (rest from reference TRBV14 and TRBJ2-1): EAGVTQFPSHSVIEKGQTVTLRCDPISGHDNLYWYRRVMGKEIKFLLHFVKESKQDESGMPNNRFLAERTGGTYSTLKVQPAELEDSGVYFCASSQQRLAGSYNEQFFGPGTRLTVL.